The sequence of this TCR beta chain was determined in a study of regulatory T cells in long-lasting Graves disease. Building of the TCR beta libraries involved iRepertoire HTBI primers and Arm-PCR of CDR3 regions. Each CDR3 protein gets one entry after TCRdb re-called the multiplex PCR reads with MiXCR. This table has about 400,000 distinct CDR3 sequences, about 15% appearing once. To note about this clonotype: What it binds is not known.

Points from the study as a whole: Newly diagnosed disease favored TRBV20-1 and TRBJ2-1 over persistent disease.

Time point indicated: newly diagnosed GD, antithyroid drugs for less than 3 months. TCR sequences were obtained from RNA taken from PBMCs. The germline CDR1 and CDR2 sequences are SGHRS and YFSETQ. The V and J ends lost 4 bases and 7 bases respectively, with 23 bases between them. The CDR3 loop spans 16 amino acids. This same sample was also part of a study on T cells in Graves' hyperthyroidism and ophthalmopathy.

The rearrangement joins TRBV5-1 to TRBJ1-1; D not certain. The receptor was derived from a woman between 40 and 55 years old with Graves disease. This specimen was peripheral blood mononuclear cells (PBMCs), taken at new diagnosis, from a patient treated with antithyroid drugs. CDR3 sequence: CASSPRIGFEVGEAFF. CDR3 sequence (DNA): TGCGCCAGCAGCCCGAGGATAGGTTTCGAAGTGGGTGAAGCTTTCTTT.